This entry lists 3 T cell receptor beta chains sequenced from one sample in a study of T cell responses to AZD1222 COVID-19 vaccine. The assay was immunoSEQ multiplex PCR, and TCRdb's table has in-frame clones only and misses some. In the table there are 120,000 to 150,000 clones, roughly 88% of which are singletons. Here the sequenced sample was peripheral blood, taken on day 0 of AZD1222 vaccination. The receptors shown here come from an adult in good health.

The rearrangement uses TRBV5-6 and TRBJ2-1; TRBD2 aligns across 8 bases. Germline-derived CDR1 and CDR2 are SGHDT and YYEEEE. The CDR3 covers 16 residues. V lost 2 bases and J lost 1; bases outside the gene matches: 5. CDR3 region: CASSLYSGASYNEQFF. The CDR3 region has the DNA TGTGCCAGCAGCTTATATAGCGGGGCTTCCTACAATGAGCAGTTCTTC. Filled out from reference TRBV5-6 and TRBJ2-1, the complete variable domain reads DAGVTQSPTHLIKTRGQQVTLRCSPKSGHDTVSWYQQALGQGPQFIFQYYEEEERQRGNFPDRFSGHQFPNYSSELNVNALLLGDSALYLCASSLYSGASYNEQFFGPGTRLTVL.

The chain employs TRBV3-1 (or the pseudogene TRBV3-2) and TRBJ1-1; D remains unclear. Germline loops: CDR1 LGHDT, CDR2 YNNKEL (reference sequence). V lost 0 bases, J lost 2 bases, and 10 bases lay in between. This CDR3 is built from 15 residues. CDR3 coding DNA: TGTGCCAGCAGCCAAGAATTGCGGAGCAACACTGAAGCTTTCTTT. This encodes CASSQELRSNTEAFF.

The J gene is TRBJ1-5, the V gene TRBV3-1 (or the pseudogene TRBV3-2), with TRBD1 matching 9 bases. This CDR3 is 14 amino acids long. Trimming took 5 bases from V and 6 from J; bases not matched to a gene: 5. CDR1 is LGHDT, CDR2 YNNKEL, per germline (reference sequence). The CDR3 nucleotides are TGTGCCAGCAGCTCCGGGACAGGGAGTCAGCCCCAGCATTTT. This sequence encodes CASSSGTGSQPQHF.